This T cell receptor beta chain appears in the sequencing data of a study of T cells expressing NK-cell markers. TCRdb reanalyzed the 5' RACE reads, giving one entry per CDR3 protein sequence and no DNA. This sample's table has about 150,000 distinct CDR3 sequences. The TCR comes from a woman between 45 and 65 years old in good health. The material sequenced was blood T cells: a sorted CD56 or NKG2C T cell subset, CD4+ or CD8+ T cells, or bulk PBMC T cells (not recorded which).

CDR3 residues: CATSRVETGLDQPQHF. The chain links TRBV15 to TRBJ1-5; the D call from TCRdb, TRBD1, cannot be confirmed without DNA. Germline lookup yields CDR1 LNHNV and CDR2 YYDKDF (reference sequence). The length of the CDR3 is 16 residues.